This T cell receptor beta chain appears in the sequencing data of a study of yellow fever vaccine responses in identical twins. This CDR3 comprises 14 residues. The germline V gene has CDR1 MDHEN and CDR2 SYDVKM. V shed 3 bases and J shed 2 bases, with 5 bases lying between them. TCRdb itself ran the RT-PCR reads through MiXCR, one entry per CDR3 protein. Of approximately 950 distinct CDR3 sequences listed, approximately 82% are singletons. To note about this clonotype: Its target is not known.

General study results and limits: The authors reported partly convergent, partly personalized vaccine responses in identical twins.

This sequence originates from a female donor who received the yellow fever vaccine. The sample consisted of T cells from blood (PBMCs), unsorted or a sorted subset (not recorded which), taken before or after yellow fever vaccination (not recorded which). The chain couples TRBV28 to TRBJ2-6, with D possibly matching TRBD2 (5 bases). The CDR3: CASSLRAGANVLTF. CDR3 nucleotides: TGTGCCAGCAGTTTGAGGGCTGGGGCCAACGTCCTGACTTTC.